This T cell receptor (beta chain) was recovered during a study of T cells in Graves' hyperthyroidism and ophthalmopathy. This clonotype was recorded at least ten times. Its antigen is as yet unknown. Using RNA transcripts as the source, TCR beta CDR3 regions were amplified. Primed by the HTBI set, a first-round RT-PCR was run on the TCR CDR3. TCRdb redid the calling of the multiplex PCR reads with MiXCR, one entry per CDR3 protein. Among under 400,000 distinct CDR3 sequences listed, roughly 15% were seen once. Exclusion followed for patients with uncontrolled infection, other autoimmune disease, pregnancy or lactation. Findings and limits, study-wide: Patients with ophthalmopathy were separated from those with stable hyperthyroidism by a 13 V-J model. For ophthalmopathy, model prediction preceded onset by a median roughly 5.9 months.

This CDR3 has 16 residues. Germline assignment: CDR1 MDHEN and CDR2 SYDVKM. V dropped 6 bases and J dropped 3; count of bases not matched to a gene: 13. The TCR was taken from a woman between 55 and 75 years old with Graves' ophthalmopathy. The chain has TRBV28 and TRBJ2-7, with 8 bases fitting TRBD2. Sequencing used blood. CDR3 amino acids: CASSQPMGLAGYEQYF. CDR3 nucleotides: TGTGCCAGCAGCCAACCTATGGGGCTAGCGGGCTACGAGCAGTACTTC.